This T cell receptor beta chain is from a study of blood T cell repertoires in COVID-19. Participant age was roughly 18 to 95 years, and participants resided in roughly 25 US areas. Assay: immunoSEQ multiplex PCR; the TCRdb copy retains only in-frame clones and omits some. The sample has under 200,000 clones; about 90% are singletons. In germline, CDR1 is MNHEY, CDR2 SVGAGI. V lost 6 bases to trimming and J lost 0 bases, with 9 bases between them. The CDR3 totals 13 residues. The sequence came from a woman between 50 and 59 years old who had recovered from COVID-19. The chain joins TRBV6-5 to TRBJ2-7, with D perhaps TRBD2 (5 bases). Sequencing input: PBMCs or T cells enriched from blood (not recorded which). CDR3 DNA sequence: TGTGCCAGCAGGGACTCCAACTCCTACGAGCAGTACTTC. It encodes CASRDSNSYEQYF.